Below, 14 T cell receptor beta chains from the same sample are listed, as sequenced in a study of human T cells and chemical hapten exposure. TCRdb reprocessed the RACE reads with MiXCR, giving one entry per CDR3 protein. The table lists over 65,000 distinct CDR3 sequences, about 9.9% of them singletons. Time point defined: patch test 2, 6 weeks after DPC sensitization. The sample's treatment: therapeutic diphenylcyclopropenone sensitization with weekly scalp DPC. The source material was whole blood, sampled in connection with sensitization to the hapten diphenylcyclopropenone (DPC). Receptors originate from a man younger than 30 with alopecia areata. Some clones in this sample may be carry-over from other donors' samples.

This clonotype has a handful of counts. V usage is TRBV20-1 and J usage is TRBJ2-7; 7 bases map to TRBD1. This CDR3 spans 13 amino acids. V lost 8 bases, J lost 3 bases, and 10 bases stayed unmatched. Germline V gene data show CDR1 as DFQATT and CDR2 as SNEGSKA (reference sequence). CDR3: CSSRQGTDYEQYF. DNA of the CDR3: TGCAGTTCCCGACAGGGAACAGACTACGAGCAGTACTTC.

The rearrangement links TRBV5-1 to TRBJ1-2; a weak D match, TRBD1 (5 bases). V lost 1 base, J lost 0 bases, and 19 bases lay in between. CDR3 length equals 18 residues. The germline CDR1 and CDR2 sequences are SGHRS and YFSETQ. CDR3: CASSLISNTGNPNYGYTF. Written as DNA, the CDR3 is TGCGCCAGCAGCTTGATCTCTAATACAGGAAATCCTAACTATGGCTACACCTTC.

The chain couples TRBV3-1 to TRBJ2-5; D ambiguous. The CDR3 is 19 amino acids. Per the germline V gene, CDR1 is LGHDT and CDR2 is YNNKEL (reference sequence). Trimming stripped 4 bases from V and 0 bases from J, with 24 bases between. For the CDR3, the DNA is TGTGCCAGCAGCCTAACAAGGAGTATAAGACTGGGGTACCAAGAGACCCAGTACTTC. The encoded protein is CASSLTRSIRLGYQETQYF.

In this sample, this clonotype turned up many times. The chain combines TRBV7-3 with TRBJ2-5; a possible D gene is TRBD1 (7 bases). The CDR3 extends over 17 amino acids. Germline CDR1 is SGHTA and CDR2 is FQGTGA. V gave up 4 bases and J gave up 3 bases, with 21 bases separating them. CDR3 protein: CASSSRVRGREEETQYF. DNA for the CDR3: TGTGCCAGCAGCTCGCGCGTTAGGGGGCGGGAAGAAGAGACCCAGTACTTC.

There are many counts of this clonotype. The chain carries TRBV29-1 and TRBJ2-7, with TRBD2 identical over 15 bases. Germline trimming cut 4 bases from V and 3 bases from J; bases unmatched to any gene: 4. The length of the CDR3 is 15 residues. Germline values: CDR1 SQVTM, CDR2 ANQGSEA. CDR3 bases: TGCAGCGTTGTGGGGACTAGCGGGGGGCGCTACGAGCAGTACTTC. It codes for CSVVGTSGGRYEQYF.

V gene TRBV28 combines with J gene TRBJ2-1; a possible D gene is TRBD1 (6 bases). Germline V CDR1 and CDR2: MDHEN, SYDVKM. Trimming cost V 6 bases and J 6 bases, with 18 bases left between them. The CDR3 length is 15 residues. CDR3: CASRKGHQLGNEQFF. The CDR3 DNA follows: TGTGCCAGCAGAAAGGGACACCAGCTCGGCAATGAGCAGTTCTTC.

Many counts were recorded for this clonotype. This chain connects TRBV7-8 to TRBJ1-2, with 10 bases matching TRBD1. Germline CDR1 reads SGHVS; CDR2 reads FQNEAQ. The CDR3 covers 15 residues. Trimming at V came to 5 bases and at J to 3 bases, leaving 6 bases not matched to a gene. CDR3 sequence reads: CASSPGTGDHYGYTF. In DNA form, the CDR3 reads TGTGCCAGCAGCCCCGGGACAGGGGATCACTATGGCTACACCTTC.

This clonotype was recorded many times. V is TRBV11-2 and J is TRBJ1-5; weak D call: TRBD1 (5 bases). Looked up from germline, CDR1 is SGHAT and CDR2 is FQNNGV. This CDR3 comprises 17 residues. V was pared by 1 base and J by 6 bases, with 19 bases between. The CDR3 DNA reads TGTGCCAGCAGCTTAGGGCGCGGCAGGGTGATAACTCAGCCCCAGCATTTT. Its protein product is CASSLGRGRVITQPQHF.

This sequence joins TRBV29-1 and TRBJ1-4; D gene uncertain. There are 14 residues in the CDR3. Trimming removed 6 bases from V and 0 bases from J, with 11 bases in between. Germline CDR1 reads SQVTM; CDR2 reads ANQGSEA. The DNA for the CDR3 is TGCAGCGTCGTAGACACCTCAACTAATGAAAAACTGTTTTTT. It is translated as CSVVDTSTNEKLFF.

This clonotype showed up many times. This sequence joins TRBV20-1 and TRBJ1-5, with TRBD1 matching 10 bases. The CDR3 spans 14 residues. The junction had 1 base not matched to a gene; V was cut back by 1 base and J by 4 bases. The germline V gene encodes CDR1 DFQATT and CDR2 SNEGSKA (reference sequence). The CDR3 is CSARADRGNQPQHF. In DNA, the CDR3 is TGCAGTGCTAGAGCGGACAGGGGGAATCAGCCCCAGCATTTT.

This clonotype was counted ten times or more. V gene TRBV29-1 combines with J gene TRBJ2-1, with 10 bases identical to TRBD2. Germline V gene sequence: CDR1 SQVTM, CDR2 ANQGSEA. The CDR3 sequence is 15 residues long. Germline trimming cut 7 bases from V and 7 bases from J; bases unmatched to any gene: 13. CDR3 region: CSAPTSGASRNEQFF. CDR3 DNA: TGCAGCGCTCCAACTAGCGGGGCCTCGAGAAATGAGCAGTTCTTC.

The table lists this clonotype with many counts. CDR3 DNA: TGTGCCAGTAGTGTGGGACGCTACGAGCAGTACTTC. Protein: CASSVGRYEQYF. The V call is TRBV19, the J call TRBJ2-7; tentatively, D is TRBD1 or TRBD2 (5 bases each). CDR3 length equals 12 residues. CDR1 is LNHDA and CDR2 is SQIVND in the germline V gene (reference sequence). With 5 bases removed from V and 3 bases from J, the gap between germline ends came to 8 bases.

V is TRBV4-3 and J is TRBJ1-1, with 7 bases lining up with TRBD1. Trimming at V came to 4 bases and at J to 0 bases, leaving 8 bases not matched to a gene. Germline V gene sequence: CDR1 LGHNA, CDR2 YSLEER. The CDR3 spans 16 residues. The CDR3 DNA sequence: TGCGCCAGCAGCCGAAGATTAGGGACAGTGAACACTGAAGCTTTCTTT. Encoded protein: CASSRRLGTVNTEAFF.

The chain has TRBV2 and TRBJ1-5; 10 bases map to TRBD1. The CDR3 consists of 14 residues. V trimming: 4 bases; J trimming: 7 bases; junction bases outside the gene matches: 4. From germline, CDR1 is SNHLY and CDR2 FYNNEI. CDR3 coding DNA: TGTGCCAGCAGTGGGGACAGGGGAGGACAGCCCCAGCATTTT. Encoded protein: CASSGDRGGQPQHF.